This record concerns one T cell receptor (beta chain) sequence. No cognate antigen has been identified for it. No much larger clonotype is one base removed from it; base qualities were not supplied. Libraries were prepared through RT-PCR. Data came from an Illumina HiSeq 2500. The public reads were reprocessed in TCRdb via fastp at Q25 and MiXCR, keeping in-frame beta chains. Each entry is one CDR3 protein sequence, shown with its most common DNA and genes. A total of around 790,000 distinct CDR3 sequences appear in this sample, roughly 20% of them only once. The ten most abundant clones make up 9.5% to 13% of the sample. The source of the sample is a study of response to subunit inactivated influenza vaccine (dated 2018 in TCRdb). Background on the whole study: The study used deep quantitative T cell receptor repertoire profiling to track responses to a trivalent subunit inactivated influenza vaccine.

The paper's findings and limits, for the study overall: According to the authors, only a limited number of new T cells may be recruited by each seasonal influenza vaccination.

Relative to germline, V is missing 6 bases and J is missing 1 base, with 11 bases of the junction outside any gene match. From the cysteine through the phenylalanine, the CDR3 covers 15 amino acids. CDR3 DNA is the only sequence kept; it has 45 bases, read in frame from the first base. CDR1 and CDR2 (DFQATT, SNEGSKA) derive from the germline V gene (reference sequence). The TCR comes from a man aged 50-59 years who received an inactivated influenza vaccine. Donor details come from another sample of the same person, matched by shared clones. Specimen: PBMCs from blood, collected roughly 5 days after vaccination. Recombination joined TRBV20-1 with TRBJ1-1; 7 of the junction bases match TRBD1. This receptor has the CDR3 CSACRGGPKNTEAFF. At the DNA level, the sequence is TGCAGTGCGTGCAGGGGGGGGCCTAAGAACACTGAAGCTTTCTTT.